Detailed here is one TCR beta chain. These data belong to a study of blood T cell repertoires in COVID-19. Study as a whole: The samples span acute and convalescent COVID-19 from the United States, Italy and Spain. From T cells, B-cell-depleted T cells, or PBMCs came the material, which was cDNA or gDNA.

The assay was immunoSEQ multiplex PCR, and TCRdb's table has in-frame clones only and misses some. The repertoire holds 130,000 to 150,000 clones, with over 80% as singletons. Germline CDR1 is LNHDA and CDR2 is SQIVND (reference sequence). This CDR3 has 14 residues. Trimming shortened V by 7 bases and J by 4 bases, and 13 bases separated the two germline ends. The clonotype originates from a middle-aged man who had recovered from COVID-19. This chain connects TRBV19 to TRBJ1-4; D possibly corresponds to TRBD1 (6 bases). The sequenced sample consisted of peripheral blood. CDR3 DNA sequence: TGTGCCAGTACCCTAGACAGGAATAATGAAAAACTGTTTTTT. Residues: CASTLDRNNEKLFF. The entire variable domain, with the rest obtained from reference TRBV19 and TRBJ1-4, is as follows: DGGITQSPKYLFRKEGQNVTLSCEQNLNHDAMYWYRQDPGQGLRLIYYSQIVNDFQKGDIAEGYSVSREKKESFPLTVTSAQKNPTAFYLCASTLDRNNEKLFFGSGTQLSVL.